The present T cell receptor beta chain was sequenced within a study of beta chain features in type 1 diabetes. What was sequenced were expressed TCRB transcripts, since all of the isolated RNA had been reverse transcribed. Assay used: immunoSEQ multiplex PCR; TCRdb lists only in-frame clones, some missing. The sample has under 350,000 clones; around 7.3% are singletons. Via the markers CD45RO/CCR7/CD25/CD127/CD95/CD27, stem cell-like memory, regulatory, central memory and naive CD4+ cells were sorted. The sample was central memory CD4+ T cells from blood. The TCR was taken from a woman aged 18-29 years in good health.

This CDR3 reads CASSKTGAHYGYTF. For the CDR3, the DNA is TGTGCCAGCTCAAAGACCGGTGCCCACTATGGCTACACCTTC. The chain joins TRBV18 to TRBJ1-2; D gene ambiguous. The V end lost 5 bases, the J end lost 3 bases, and 13 bases lay between the germline ends. The CDR3 consists of 14 residues. Looked up from germline, CDR1 is KGHSH and CDR2 is LQKENI.